What follows are 5 T cell receptor beta chains derived from one specimen sequenced in a study of blood T cells in healthy people across ages. Combining a sample-barcoded 5' primer with a J-beta primer mix, a second PCR ran for roughly 7 to 12 cycles. TCRdb independently ran MiXCR on the 5' RACE reads; one entry per CDR3 protein. The sample consists of some 940,000 distinct CDR3 sequences, 25% to 30% of them appearing once. Another study also made use of these data, one on T cells of mothers and their children.

Sequenced: blood. These receptors were taken from a woman aged 40-49 years in good health.

The CDR3 DNA sequence: TGTGCCAGCACCTCTGGGGGGGGAGGACGAGAGACCCAGTACTTC. This sequence encodes CASTSGGGGRETQYF. The chain joins TRBV28 to TRBJ2-5, with TRBD2 matching over 7 bases. Germline CDR1 MDHEN, CDR2 SYDVKM. The length of the CDR3 is 15 residues. The V and J ends lost 7 bases and 4 bases, in that order; junction bases with no gene match: 12.

This clonotype was seen more than once but under ten times. This chain uses TRBV18 with TRBJ1-1, with D perhaps matching TRBD1 (6 bases). The CDR3 contains 13 residues. Germline V gives CDR1 KGHSH, CDR2 LQKENI. Trimming removed 5 bases from V and 5 bases from J, with 12 bases in between. In DNA, the CDR3 is TGTGCCAGCTCATCCCACAGGGATACTGAAGCTTTCTTT. This gives the protein CASSSHRDTEAFF.

This clonotype was detected many times. This chain joins TRBV7-2 and TRBJ2-5; D is unresolved. Looked up from germline, CDR1 is SGHTA and CDR2 is FQGNSA. The V and J ends lost 2 bases and 2 bases respectively, with 12 bases between them. The CDR3 contains 15 residues. The CDR3 DNA is TGTGCCAGCAGCTTACTCGCCCAGACTCAAGAGACCCAGTACTTC. Its protein product is CASSLLAQTQETQYF.

This clonotype occurred many times. The V gene is TRBV25-1, the J gene TRBJ2-7, with D perhaps TRBD2 (5 bases). The germline V and J ends were trimmed by 5 bases and 2 bases, with 10 bases remaining between them. Germline V CDR1 and CDR2: MGHDK, SYGVNS. The CDR3 extends over 13 amino acids. The CDR3 DNA sequence: TGTGCCAGCAGTATAGGACTTACCTACGAGCAGTACTTC. The encoded protein is CASSIGLTYEQYF.

This clonotype came up a few times. CDR3 loop: CATSDTGTGGVETQYF. The CDR3 DNA sequence: TGTGCCACCAGTGACACCGGGACAGGGGGCGTCGAGACCCAGTACTTC. This chain links TRBV24-1 with TRBJ2-5, with 12 bases lining up with TRBD1. The V gene end was trimmed by 4 bases and the J gene end by 5 bases; junction bases not matched to a gene: 7. This CDR3 is 16 amino acids long. Per germline, CDR1 KGHDR and CDR2 SFDVKD.